Detailed here is one T cell receptor beta chain. In germline, CDR1 is MNHEY, CDR2 SVGEGT. The V segment lost 6 bases and the J segment 1 base; nucleotides outside the gene matches: 8. There are 15 residues in the CDR3. The table came from immunoSEQ multiplex PCR; TCRdb's copy has only in-frame clones and leaves some out. The repertoire holds some 250,000 clones, roughly four fifths seen once, with roughly 15% in the top ten. The sample originates from a study of control samples from healthy donors and cancer patients. Sequencing was done on a sample of PBMCs. The source of this sequence is a woman aged 60-75 years with lung cancer. This sequence joins TRBV6-2 or TRBV6-3 and TRBJ2-7; TRBD1 matches at 8 bases. The CDR3 reads CASSPHRDRSYEQYF. In nucleotides, the CDR3 is TGTGCCAGCAGCCCTCATAGGGACAGGTCCTACGAGCAGTACTTC.